This T cell receptor beta chain was captured by sequencing in a study of cytomegalovirus exposure and HLA in healthy donors. CDR3 length equals 14 residues. V lost 3 bases and J lost 3, with 11 bases in between. Per the germline V gene, CDR1 is MDHEN and CDR2 is SYDVKM. Points from the study as a whole: TCR sequences were mostly rare, though some public TCRs occurred in many donors. Researchers reported in a later analysis that common viral pathogens appeared linked to several top clusters. A later analysis showed that HLA-associated TCR beta chains had undergone more clonal expansion than equally common others. Earlier analysis yielded a pattern in which most TCR beta V segments were productive about 90% or about 30% of the time.

The PCR used 60 Vbeta and 13 Jbeta primers. This table comes from immunoSEQ multiplex PCR, and its TCRdb copy is limited to in-frame clones, with some not included. Of roughly 180,000 clones in the sample, roughly 80% are singletons; the top ten hold approximately 0.8%. On this clone itself: Its antigen is currently unknown.

Sequencing used PBMCs. This receptor was taken from a woman younger than 35 in good health and CMV-seronegative. This chain links TRBV28 with TRBJ1-1; D unresolved. The CDR3 nucleotides are TGTGCCAGCAGTTTGGTTGCGGGCTACACTGAAGCTTTCTTT. Translating it yields CASSLVAGYTEAFF.